This T cell receptor (beta chain) was sequenced in a study of coeliac disease. Study information: Each coeliac patient was active, refractory type I, or diet-controlled. Notes on the study in general: Control samples showed higher TRB and TRG clonality than intraepithelial and lamina propria samples in active celiac disease. Known gliadin-specific TRB sequences: about 50% of the 18 coeliac samples, only 1 of 6 controls. TRB repertoires were largely private, with most amino acid sequences found in only one sample.

The CDR3 runs 14 residues. Trimming took off 7 bases at V and 2 bases at J, with 14 bases between the two ends. Germline loops: CDR1 LNHDA, CDR2 SQIVND (reference sequence). This clone was seen only once. The antigen is not known. Each fraction contributed one roughly 500,000-cell aliquot for sequencing. Assay used: immunoSEQ multiplex PCR; TCRdb lists only in-frame clones, some missing. The sample includes 6,700 or so clones, almost 70% of them seen just once. This TCR came from a woman aged 18 to 35 with active celiac disease. This chain uses TRBV19 with TRBJ1-2, with D unresolved. The sample consisted of lamina propria lymphocytes from the gut. This CDR3 reads CASKTGSANYGYTF. The CDR3 DNA follows: TGTGCCAGTAAAACGGGGTCAGCGAACTATGGCTACACCTTC.